This entry describes one TCR beta chain. Its antigen remains unidentified. These data originate in a study of cytomegalovirus exposure and HLA in healthy donors. The primer mix had 60 Vbeta and 13 Jbeta primers. The data were produced by immunoSEQ multiplex PCR, yet TCRdb's version contains in-frame clones alone and is incomplete. The sample yields around 150,000 clones, 68% seen once. The germline CDR1 and CDR2 sequences are LGHNA and YNFKEQ. CDR3 size: 16 residues. The V segment lost 1 base and the J segment 4 bases; nucleotides outside the gene matches: 5. General study points: Indistinguishable V segments such as TRBV6-2 and TRBV6-3 were excluded. Through in vitro validation, a few CMV-associated chains were shown to be specific for CMV antigens. Presence/absence comparisons presumed near-even sequencing depth among donors. Earlier findings revealed that most TCR beta V segments proved productive either about 87% or about 30% of the time.

The specimen sequenced was PBMCs. This TCR came from a man between 50 and 59 years old in good health and CMV-seronegative. The rearrangement joins TRBV4-2 to TRBJ1-5; 9 nucleotides align to TRBD1. For the CDR3, the DNA is TGTGCCAGCAGCCAAGCTGACAGGGGGAGGAATCAGCCCCAGCATTTT. It translates to CASSQADRGRNQPQHF.